What follows is one TCR beta chain and its context. Its specificity is unknown. The V gene end was trimmed by 7 bases and the J gene end by 7 bases; junction bases not matched to a gene: 4. CDR1 is SEHNR and CDR2 is FQNEAQ in the germline V gene (reference sequence). CDR3 length equals 13 residues. The data derive from a study of T cells in localized non-small cell lung cancer. Notes on the study in general: Peak T cell clonality was found in uninvolved adjacent lung, exceeding tumor. Median roughly 57 top-100 tumor clones were shared with paired adjacent lung.

The data were produced by immunoSEQ multiplex PCR, yet TCRdb's version contains in-frame clones alone and is incomplete. Among tens of thousands of clones listed, roughly four fifths were seen once. The sequence was obtained from a woman between 40 and 69 years old with stage I lung adenocarcinoma. The chain recombines TRBV7-9 with TRBJ1-6; 7 bases fit TRBD1. The material was peripheral blood, obtained before any cancer treatment. CDR3 DNA sequence: TGTGCCAGCACCAGGGGGGAGAATTCACCCCTCCACTTT. Translation: CASTRGENSPLHF.